Presented here are 14 T cell receptor beta chains from one specimen sequenced in a study of identical twins. TCRdb processed the 5' RACE reads anew with MiXCR; each CDR3 protein has one entry. The repertoire holds around 650,000 distinct CDR3 sequences, with roughly 7.2% as singletons. The same data also went into a second study, on yellow fever vaccine responses in identical twins.

Sequenced input: PBMCs. The receptors originated from a woman between 18 and 29 years old in good health.

This clonotype was seen more than once but under ten times. The chain links TRBV5-1 to TRBJ2-7; 8 bases fit TRBD2. The germline gives CDR1 SGHRS, CDR2 YFSETQ. The CDR3 is made up of 14 amino acids. The J segment lost 6 bases and the V segment lost 2 bases, leaving 7 bases of the junction unmatched. CDR3 nucleotide sequence: TGCGCCAGCAGCTTCGTTGATAGCGGGACCGAGCAGTACTTC. Residues: CASSFVDSGTEQYF. The full variable domain, with the rest looked up from reference TRBV5-1 and TRBJ2-7, is KAGVTQTPRYLIKTRGQQVTLSCSPISGHRSVSWYQQTPGQGLQFLFEYFSETQRNKGNFPGRFSGRQFSNSRSEMNVSTLELGDSALYLCASSFVDSGTEQYFGPGTRLTVT.

The table lists this clonotype with many counts. For the CDR3, the DNA is TGCGCCAGCAGCCCTATGCCGTTAGCCATAAATCAGCCCCAGCATTTT. Translation gives CASSPMPLAINQPQHF. The V call is TRBV5-1, the J call TRBJ1-5; D is unclear. The CDR3 extends over 16 amino acids. V shed 4 bases and J shed 4 bases, with 18 bases lying between them. CDR1 and CDR2 from the germline V gene are SGHRS and YFSETQ. The full variable domain, with the rest looked up from reference TRBV5-1 and TRBJ1-5, is KAGVTQTPRYLIKTRGQQVTLSCSPISGHRSVSWYQQTPGQGLQFLFEYFSETQRNKGNFPGRFSGRQFSNSRSEMNVSTLELGDSALYLCASSPMPLAINQPQHFGDGTRLSIL.

This clonotype has ten or more counts. The J gene is TRBJ2-5, the V gene TRBV12-3 or TRBV12-4; D not certain. The length of the CDR3 is 12 residues. Trimming took off 3 bases at V and 5 bases at J, with 7 bases between the two ends. CDR3 amino acids: CASSFCAETQYF. The CDR3, as DNA: TGTGCCAGCAGTTTCTGTGCGGAGACCCAGTACTTC.

The gene calls are TRBV4-1 and TRBJ1-3; 8 bases map to TRBD1. The length of the CDR3 is 15 residues. V was clipped by 6 bases and J by 0 bases; unmatched bases: 4. CDR1 and CDR2 from the germline V gene are MGHRA and YSYEKL. The CDR3 DNA is TGCGCCAGCAGGCAGGGGGCCCTCTCTGGAAACACCATATATTTT. As protein: CASRQGALSGNTIYF.

This clonotype came up many times. The rearrangement uses TRBV20-1 and TRBJ2-6; D not resolved. Germline CDR1 is DFQATT and CDR2 is SNEGSKA (reference sequence). The V end was cut by 3 bases, the J end by 0 bases, with 12 bases between. The CDR3 is 16 amino acids. The CDR3 coding sequence is TGCAGTGCTAGTTCCAGCATCCCCTCTGGGGCCAACGTCCTGACTTTC. Translation: CSASSSIPSGANVLTF.

There are many counts of this clonotype. The rearrangement uses TRBV3-1 and TRBJ1-1; D gene unclear. The V and J ends lost 1 base and 5 bases respectively, with 8 bases between them. The CDR3 totals 13 residues. Looked up from germline, CDR1 is LGHDT and CDR2 is YNNKEL (reference sequence). CDR3 region: CASSQGTGTEAFF. The CDR3 DNA follows: TGTGCCAGCAGCCAAGGGACGGGGACTGAAGCTTTCTTT. The variable domain in full, completed from reference TRBV3-1 and TRBJ1-1, reads DTAVSQTPKYLVTQMGNDKSIKCEQNLGHDTMYWYKQDSKKFLKIMFSYNNKELIINETVPNRFSPKSPDKAHLNLHINSLELGDSAVYFCASSQGTGTEAFFGQGTRLTVV.

Concerning this clonotype itself: A much larger clone sits a single nucleotide away, making a read error possible. Since no conserved phenylalanine or tryptophan closes the CDR3, a read error is the likely cause. This chain connects TRBV29-1 to TRBJ2-7; 8 positions match TRBD1. The length of the CDR3 is 13 residues. Per germline, CDR1 SQVTM and CDR2 ANQGSEA. The V segment lost 4 bases and the J segment 5 bases; nucleotides outside the gene matches: 7. In nucleotides, the CDR3 is TGCAGCGTTGCGGACAGGGTAGTCGACGAGCAGTACATC. Amino acids: CSVADRVVDEQYI.

V usage is TRBV29-1 and J usage is TRBJ2-2; perhaps TRBD1 as D (6 bases). The germline V gene has CDR1 SQVTM and CDR2 ANQGSEA. This CDR3 has 12 amino acids. Trimming cost V 5 bases and J 5 bases, with 9 bases left between them. The CDR3 reads CSVQGWTGELFF. The CDR3 DNA is TGCAGCGTTCAGGGGTGGACCGGGGAGCTGTTTTTT.

This clonotype appeared many times. This rearrangement joins TRBV5-1 to TRBJ2-2; D is possibly TRBD1 or TRBD2 (5 bases each). Germline CDR1 reads SGHRS; CDR2 reads YFSETQ. The CDR3 covers 15 residues. Between the trimmed V and J ends, which lost 4 bases and 1 base, there was a span of 11 bases. CDR3 sequence: CASSHGDRNTGELFF. CDR3 DNA sequence: TGCGCCAGCAGCCACGGGGACCGGAACACCGGGGAGCTGTTTTTT.

The gene calls are TRBV3-1 and TRBJ1-3; TRBD1 might be the D (5 bases). There are 16 residues in the CDR3. V lost 0 bases and J 0 bases, leaving 9 bases between the germline ends. Per germline, CDR1 LGHDT and CDR2 YNNKEL (reference sequence). The CDR3 DNA is TGTGCCAGCAGCCAAGAAAACAGGATCTCTGGAAACACCATATATTTT. Encoded protein: CASSQENRISGNTIYF.

This clonotype was found many times. The V gene is TRBV12-3 or TRBV12-4, the J gene TRBJ1-4, with 8 bases aligning to TRBD1. The CDR3 spans 17 residues. V lost 6 bases and J lost 6; bases outside the gene matches: 15. In DNA, the CDR3 is TGTGCCAGCAGCCGGACCCGATCCTCAGGGGGCGATGAAAAACTGTTTTTT. This sequence encodes CASSRTRSSGGDEKLFF.

The chain links TRBV29-1 to TRBJ2-2, with D perhaps TRBD2 (5 bases). CDR1 is SQVTM and CDR2 is ANQGSEA in the germline V gene. The CDR3 length is 13 residues. The germline V and J ends were trimmed by 4 bases and 1 base, with 7 bases remaining between them. CDR3 in DNA: TGCAGCGTTGGTGGAGGGAACACCGGGGAGCTGTTTTTT. As protein: CSVGGGNTGELFF.

This clonotype showed up just a few times. The chain is built from TRBV5-4 and TRBJ2-2, with D perhaps assigned TRBD1 or TRBD2 (5 bases each). The CDR3 has 16 residues. Deletions cut 0 bases from V and 6 bases from J, with 15 bases between. In germline, CDR1 is SGHNT, CDR2 YYREEE (reference sequence). CDR3 sequence: CASSLGGSGSAGELFF. CDR3 DNA: TGTGCCAGCAGCTTGGGGGGCAGCGGCTCGGCCGGGGAGCTGTTTTTT.

At least ten counts were recorded for this clonotype. V is TRBV11-2 and J is TRBJ2-2; 10 positions match TRBD1. The V gene's germline CDR1 is SGHAT and CDR2 FQNNGV. The length of the CDR3 is 15 residues. Trimming removed 6 bases from V and 6 bases from J; junction bases left unmatched: 7. The chain's CDR3 is CASSSDRGRSGELFF. CDR3 in DNA: TGTGCCAGCAGTTCTGACAGGGGGCGTTCCGGGGAGCTGTTTTTT.